The sequence of this T cell receptor (beta chain) was determined in a study of cytomegalovirus exposure and HLA in healthy donors. General study results and limits: Associated with HLA alleles at 0.05 false discovery rate in a later analysis were 16,951 TCR beta sequences.

Between the trimmed V and J ends, which lost 5 bases and 4 bases, there was a span of 16 bases. The V gene's germline CDR1 is MNHEY and CDR2 SMNVEV (reference sequence). There are 15 residues in the CDR3. On this clone itself: What it binds is unknown.

PCR used 60 Vbeta primers and 13 Jbeta primers. Profiled with immunoSEQ multiplex PCR; TCRdb holds only in-frame clones, not every one. This sample's clone table lists 200,000 to 250,000 clones. The sample was PBMCs. This receptor was identified in a girl aged 2-10 years in good health and CMV-seropositive. The V gene is TRBV27, the J gene TRBJ2-3; perhaps TRBD1 as D (7 bases). CDR3 bases: TGTGCCAGCAGTGGCCGAGGAGGGGGCCCAGATACGCAGTATTTT. Its protein is CASSGRGGGPDTQYF.